This T cell receptor (beta chain) was obtained from a study of T-cell memory formation after mild COVID-19. Study in general: Most TCR clusters belonged to a single donor. Notes on the study in general: Memory sampled before infection contained some responding clones, suggesting cross-reactive memory joined. Mainly in CM and EM were contracting CD4+ clones; CD8+ were in EMRA.

The CDR3 consists of 15 residues. J lost 7 bases, V lost 4 bases, and 9 bases had no gene match. Looked up from germline, CDR1 is MNHEY and CDR2 is SMNVEV (reference sequence). In the case of this clonotype: Its target is unknown.

TCR alpha and TCR beta cDNA libraries carrying sample barcodes and UMIs came from 5'RACE with constant-segment primers. TCRdb re-analysed the 5' RACE reads in MiXCR, keeping a single row per CDR3 protein. The profile shows roughly 100,000 distinct CDR3 sequences, 12% of them singletons. Material for sequencing was PBMCs or a T cell subset sorted from them (not recorded which). The chain combines TRBV27 with TRBJ2-1; TRBD2 matches 8 bases. The receptor's source is an adult woman who had mild COVID-19 (a few samples of this study predate the infection). Cell type and time point are not known. The CDR3, as DNA: TGTGCCAGCAGTTCCGACGGGAGGGAGGAGAATGAGCAGTTCTTC. Amino acids: CASSSDGREENEQFF.